Given below is one T cell receptor (beta chain) in context. Antigen: not known. This CDR3 is built from 15 residues. Germline assignment: CDR1 MNHEY and CDR2 SMNVEV (reference sequence). The ends lost 2 bases at V and 6 bases at J; junction bases unmatched: 6. The sample originates from a study of shared clonotypes between healthy human individuals. Repertoires were generated with immunoSEQ multiplex PCR, while TCRdb's copy carries only in-frame clones and drops some. The data hold around 2.1 million clones, with roughly 91% observed a single time. Regarding the study as a whole: Larger estimated richness was generally recorded for naive subsets relative to memory subsets. Generation probabilities of non-shared clonotypes were lower (relative to those shared by all four donors).

Naivety among CD8 cells was defined by CD45RO negativity and positive CCR7 selection, thereby excluding terminally differentiated effector memory CD45RA+ cells. The source material was naive CD8+ T cells from PBMCs. The clonotype comes from a man between 18 and 35 years old in good health. Some clones in this sample may be carry-over from other donors' samples. This chain connects TRBV27 to TRBJ2-2, with 7 bases lining up with TRBD2. The CDR3 sequence is CASSLRREISGELFF. CDR3 in DNA: TGTGCCAGCAGTTTAAGGCGGGAGATTTCCGGGGAGCTGTTTTTT.